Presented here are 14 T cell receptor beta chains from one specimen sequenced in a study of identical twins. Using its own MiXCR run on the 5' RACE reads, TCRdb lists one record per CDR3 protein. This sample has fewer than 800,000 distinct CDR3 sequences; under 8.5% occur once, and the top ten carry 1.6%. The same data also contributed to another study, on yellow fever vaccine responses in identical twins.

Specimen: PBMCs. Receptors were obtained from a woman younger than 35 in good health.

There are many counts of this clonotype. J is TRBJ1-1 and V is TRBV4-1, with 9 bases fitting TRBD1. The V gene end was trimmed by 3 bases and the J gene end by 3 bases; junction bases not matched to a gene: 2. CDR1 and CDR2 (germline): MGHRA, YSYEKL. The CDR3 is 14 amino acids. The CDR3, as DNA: TGCGCCAGCAGCCAGAGGACAGGGGACACTGAAGCTTTCTTT. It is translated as CASSQRTGDTEAFF.

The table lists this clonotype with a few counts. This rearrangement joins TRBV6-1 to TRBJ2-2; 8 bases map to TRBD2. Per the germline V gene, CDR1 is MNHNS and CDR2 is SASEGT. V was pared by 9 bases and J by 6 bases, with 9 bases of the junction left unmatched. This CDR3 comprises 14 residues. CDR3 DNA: TGTGCCAGTCGGGAGGGCATATCGTCCGGGGAGCTGTTTTTT. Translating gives CASREGISSGELFF.

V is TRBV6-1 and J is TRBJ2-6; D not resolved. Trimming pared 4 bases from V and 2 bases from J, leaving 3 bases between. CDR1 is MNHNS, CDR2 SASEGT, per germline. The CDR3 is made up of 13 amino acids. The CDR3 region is CASSATGANVLTF. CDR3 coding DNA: TGTGCCAGCAGTGCAACTGGGGCCAACGTCCTGACTTTC.

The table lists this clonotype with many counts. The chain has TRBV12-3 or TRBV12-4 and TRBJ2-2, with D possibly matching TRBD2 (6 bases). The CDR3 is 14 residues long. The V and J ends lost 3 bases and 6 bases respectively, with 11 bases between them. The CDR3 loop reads CASSFRGKAGELFF. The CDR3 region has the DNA TGTGCCAGCAGTTTCCGGGGGAAGGCCGGGGAGCTGTTTTTT.

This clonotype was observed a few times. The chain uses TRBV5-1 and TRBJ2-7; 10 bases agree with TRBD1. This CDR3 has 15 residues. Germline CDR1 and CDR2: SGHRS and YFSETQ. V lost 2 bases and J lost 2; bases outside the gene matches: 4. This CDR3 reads CASSLGTGETYEQYV. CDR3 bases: TGCGCCAGCAGCTTAGGGACAGGGGAAACCTACGAGCAGTACGTC.

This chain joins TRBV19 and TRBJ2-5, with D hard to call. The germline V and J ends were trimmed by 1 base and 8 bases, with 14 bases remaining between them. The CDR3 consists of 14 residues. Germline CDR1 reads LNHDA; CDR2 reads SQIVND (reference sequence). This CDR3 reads CASSIGLSPGTQYF. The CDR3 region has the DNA TGTGCCAGTAGTATAGGGCTTTCCCCCGGAACCCAGTACTTC.

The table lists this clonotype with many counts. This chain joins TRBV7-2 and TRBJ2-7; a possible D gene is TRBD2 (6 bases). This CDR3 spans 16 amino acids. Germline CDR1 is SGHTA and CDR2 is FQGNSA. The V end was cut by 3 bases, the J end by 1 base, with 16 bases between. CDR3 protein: CASSFQQPGLSYEQYF. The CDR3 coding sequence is TGTGCCAGCAGCTTTCAGCAACCGGGACTTTCCTACGAGCAGTACTTC.

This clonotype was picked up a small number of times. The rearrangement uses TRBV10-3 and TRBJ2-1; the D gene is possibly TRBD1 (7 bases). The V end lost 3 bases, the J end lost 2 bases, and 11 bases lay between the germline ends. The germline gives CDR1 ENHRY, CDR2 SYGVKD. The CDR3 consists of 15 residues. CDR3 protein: CAISDGGGPYNEQFF. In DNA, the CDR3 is TGTGCCATCAGTGACGGAGGGGGCCCCTACAATGAGCAGTTCTTC.

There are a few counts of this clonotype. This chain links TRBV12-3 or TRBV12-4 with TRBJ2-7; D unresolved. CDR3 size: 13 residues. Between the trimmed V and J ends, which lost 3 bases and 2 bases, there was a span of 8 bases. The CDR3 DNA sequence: TGTGCCAGCAGTTTCTGGACCACCTACGAGCAGTACTTC. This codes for CASSFWTTYEQYF.

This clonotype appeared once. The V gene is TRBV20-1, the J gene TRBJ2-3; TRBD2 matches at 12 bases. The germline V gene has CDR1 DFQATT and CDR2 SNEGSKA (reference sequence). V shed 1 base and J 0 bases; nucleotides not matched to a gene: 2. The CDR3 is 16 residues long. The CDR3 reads CSARGGTSGSTDTQYF. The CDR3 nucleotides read TGCAGTGCTAGAGGTGGGACTAGCGGGAGCACAGATACGCAGTATTTT.

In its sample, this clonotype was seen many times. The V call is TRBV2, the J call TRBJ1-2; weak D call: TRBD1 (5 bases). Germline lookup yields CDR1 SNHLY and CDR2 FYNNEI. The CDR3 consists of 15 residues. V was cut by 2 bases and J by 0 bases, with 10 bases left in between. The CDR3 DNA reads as TGTGCCAGCAGTGAACGGGGGACGGCTAACTATGGCTACACCTTC. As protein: CASSERGTANYGYTF.

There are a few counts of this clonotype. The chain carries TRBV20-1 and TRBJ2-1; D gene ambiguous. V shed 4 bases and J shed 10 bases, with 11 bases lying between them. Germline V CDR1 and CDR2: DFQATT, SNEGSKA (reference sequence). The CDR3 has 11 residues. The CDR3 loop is CSATPGPEQFF. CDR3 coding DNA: TGCAGTGCTACCCCCGGTCCCGAGCAGTTCTTC.

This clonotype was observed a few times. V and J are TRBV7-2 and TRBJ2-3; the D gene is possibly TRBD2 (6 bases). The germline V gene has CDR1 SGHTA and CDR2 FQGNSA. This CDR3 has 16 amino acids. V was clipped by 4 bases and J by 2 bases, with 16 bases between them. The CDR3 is CASSSVGGGFTDTQYF. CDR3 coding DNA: TGTGCCAGCAGCTCGGTAGGCGGAGGGTTCACAGATACGCAGTATTTT.

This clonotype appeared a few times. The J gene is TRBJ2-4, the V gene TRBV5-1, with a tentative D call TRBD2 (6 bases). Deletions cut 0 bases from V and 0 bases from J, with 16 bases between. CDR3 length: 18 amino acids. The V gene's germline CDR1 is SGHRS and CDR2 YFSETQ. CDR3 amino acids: CASSLGVGAGVAKNIQYF. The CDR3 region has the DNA TGCGCCAGCAGCTTGGGAGTTGGAGCGGGTGTAGCCAAAAACATTCAGTACTTC.